Reported below is one T cell receptor (beta chain). Germline V lookup: CDR1 LGHNT, CDR2 FRNRAP. V shed 7 bases, J shed 1 base, and the junction held 11 bases outside the gene matches. This CDR3 spans 16 amino acids. These data belong to a study of blood T cell repertoires in COVID-19. As originally analysed: Nucleated cell counts were estimated from reference gene primer amplification. Here immunoSEQ multiplex PCR was the method, and the copy in TCRdb shows in-frame clones only, minus some. V and J calls and clone size come straight from that table; D and trimming were deduced from the DNA. The sample has over 400,000 clones, over 75% seen once; the top ten hold approximately 2.9%.

This sequence was found in a human donor in a cohort sampled during active COVID-19. Input material: peripheral blood. V usage is TRBV12-5 and J usage is TRBJ1-1; 8 nucleotides match TRBD1. The CDR3 nucleotides are TGTGCTAGTGCACGTCCGGGACAGGACCCGAACACTGAAGCTTTCTTT. Its translation is CASARPGQDPNTEAFF.